The 2 T cell receptor beta chains presented below share a single source sample, sequenced in a study of blood T cell repertoires in COVID-19. Sequenced by immunoSEQ multiplex PCR; TCRdb stores in-frame clones only, minus some. The profile shows fewer than 200,000 clones, about 85% of them singletons. The specimen was peripheral blood. The receptors stem from a man between 60 and 70 years old who had recovered from COVID-19.

The J gene is TRBJ1-5, the V gene TRBV6-2 or TRBV6-3; no clear D. Trimming left V 5 bases short and J 6 bases short, with 14 bases between. Germline V lookup: CDR1 MNHEY, CDR2 SVGEGT. This CDR3 has 14 residues. The CDR3 reads CASSEGSGIQPQHF. Here the CDR3 DNA reads TGTGCCAGCAGTGAGGGTTCAGGAATTCAGCCCCAGCATTTT.

The chain couples TRBV12-3 or TRBV12-4 to TRBJ2-5; TRBD1 might be the D (5 bases). The CDR3 extends over 11 amino acids. The V and J ends lost 5 bases and 5 bases respectively, with 6 bases between them. CDR3 loop: CASSRGETQYF. CDR3 in DNA: TGTGCCAGCAGTAGGGGTGAGACCCAGTACTTC.